Shown below are 2 T cell receptor beta chains from a single sample sequenced in a study of beta chain features in type 1 diabetes (dated by TCRdb to the late 2010s). Here is what the overall study found, with its caveats: A moderate but significant shortening of TCRB CDR3 length was observed in type 1 diabetes patients in all four CD4+ subsets.

The library was produced with the immunoSEQ multiplex PCR assay. The High Capacity cDNA Reverse Transcription Kit was used to reverse transcribe all of the isolated RNA, meaning that expressed TCRB transcripts were what got sequenced. TCRdb retrieved this table from immuneACCESS and kept in-frame rearrangements only. Not all clones are present; in checked studies, unresolved V genes account for under half, and no reason is known for the remainder. For this sample the table gives 600,000 to 750,000 clones, of which 12% were detected only once. More than 0.1% of the sample is in the top ten clones. What these receptors recognize is not known. Sequenced sample: naive CD4+ T cells from blood. This specimen's cell subset or site label, interpreted: true naive CD4+ T cells. The receptors shown here come from a man aged 30-40 years with type 1 diabetes.

As for this clone: Other DNA sequences of this sample code for an identical CDR3. The rearrangement uses TRBV7-2 and TRBJ2-2; 9 bases fit TRBD2. Per germline, CDR1 SGHTA and CDR2 FQGNSA. The CDR3 spans 16 residues. V shed 0 bases, J shed 1 base, and the junction held 0 bases outside the gene matches. The CDR3 region has the DNA TGTGCCAGCAGCTTAGCTAGCGGGGGGAACACCGGGGAGCTGTTTTTT. As protein: CASSLASGGNTGELFF.

This clone showed up just a few times. This chain joins TRBV19 and TRBJ1-2; no definite D call. The CDR3 length is 11 residues. V lost 4 bases to trimming and J lost 8 bases, with 8 bases between them. CDR1 and CDR2 from the germline V gene are LNHDA and SQIVND (reference sequence). The DNA of the CDR3 is TGTGCCAGTAGTACCTTAAGGGGCTACACCTTC. Its protein product is CASSTLRGYTF.